This is a list of T cell receptor beta chains from one sample in a study of OX40 agonist ivuxolimab in advanced cancers. Some clones are missing from TCRdb's copy, which holds only in-frame ones; the method was immunoSEQ multiplex PCR. Of approximately 70,000 clones in the sample, about 83% were seen once. Here the sequenced sample was CD4+ or CD8+ T cells sorted from blood, taken in a trial of the OX40 agonist ivuxolimab. The receptors originated from an adult with an advanced solid tumor such as melanoma, head and neck, liver or kidney cancer. CDR3s include the opening cysteine and the closing phenylalanine or tryptophan. D genes are given only for firm matches. Rows give clone size only sometimes, using once, few, many, or a class for an expanded clone.

CDR3nt: TGTGCCAGCAGTCCCAGGGGGGTCACCGGGGAGCTGTTTTTT; CDR3aa: CASSPRGVTGELFF; abundance: few; d_gene: NA; v_gene: TRBV28; j_gene: TRBJ2-2
CDR3nt: TGCGCCAGCAGCTTGGGGAGTAACCAAGAGACCCAGTACTTC; CDR3aa: CASSLGSNQETQYF; abundance: NA; d_gene: NA; v_gene: TRBV5-1; j_gene: TRBJ2-5
CDR3nt: TGTGCCAGCAGGGGGGAGTGGACGGCCGGGGAGCTGTTTTTT; CDR3aa: CASRGEWTAGELFF; abundance: NA; d_gene: NA; v_gene: TRBV6-4; j_gene: TRBJ2-2
CDR3nt: TGTGCCTGGAGTCGGGACAGGGATAATTCACCCCTCCACTTT; CDR3aa: CAWSRDRDNSPLHF; abundance: NA; d_gene: TRBD1; v_gene: TRBV30; j_gene: TRBJ1-6
CDR3nt: TGTGCTAGTGGCCCCACCGTGCCGCGTCAGAGCAGGGATACGCAGTATTTT; CDR3aa: CASGPTVPRQSRDTQYF; abundance: NA; d_gene: NA; v_gene: TRBV12-5; j_gene: TRBJ2-3
CDR3nt: TGTGCCGTTAGCCGGGACAGGGGATACACCTACGAGCAGTACTTC; CDR3aa: CAVSRDRGYTYEQYF; abundance: few; d_gene: TRBD1; v_gene: TRBV10-3; j_gene: TRBJ2-7
CDR3nt: TGTGCCAGCAGCTTACGGACACAACCTCGCAATCAGCCCCAGCATTTT; CDR3aa: CASSLRTQPRNQPQHF; abundance: few; d_gene: NA; v_gene: TRBV5-7; j_gene: TRBJ1-5
CDR3nt: TGTGCCAGCAGTTCGCAGAACCAGGGCGGCGAGCAGTACTTC; CDR3aa: CASSSQNQGGEQYF; abundance: NA; d_gene: NA; v_gene: TRBV6-6; j_gene: TRBJ2-7
CDR3nt: TGTGCCAGCAGTTTACAGGGAGCTAACTATGGCTACACCTTC; CDR3aa: CASSLQGANYGYTF; abundance: few; d_gene: NA; v_gene: TRBV2; j_gene: TRBJ1-2
CDR3nt: TGCGCCAGCAGCCTCTCCGGGGGGGCAGGCGCTAACTATGGCTACACCTTC; CDR3aa: CASSLSGGAGANYGYTF; abundance: NA; d_gene: NA; v_gene: TRBV4-1; j_gene: TRBJ1-2
CDR3nt: TGTGCCAGTAGTGAATGGGGGTCGGCTTTCTTT; CDR3aa: CASSEWGSAFF; abundance: NA; d_gene: NA; v_gene: TRBV6-1; j_gene: TRBJ1-1
CDR3nt: TGTGCCAGCAGCCCCGGACAGGGCTTGAACTATGGCTACACCTTC; CDR3aa: CASSPGQGLNYGYTF; abundance: NA; d_gene: TRBD1; v_gene: TRBV7-8; j_gene: TRBJ1-2
CDR3nt: TGTGCCAGCAGTGAAAGGGGGACAGGGAATTCACCCCTCCACTTT; CDR3aa: CASSERGTGNSPLHF; abundance: NA; d_gene: TRBD1; v_gene: TRBV2; j_gene: TRBJ1-6
CDR3nt: TGTGCCAGCAGCTTGGTCGCAGGGGGCTTCGAGCAGTACTTC; CDR3aa: CASSLVAGGFEQYF; abundance: NA; d_gene: TRBD1; v_gene: TRBV5-8; j_gene: TRBJ2-7
CDR3nt: TGCGCCAGCAGCTTACAGCCGATGAACACTGAAGCTTTCTTT; CDR3aa: CASSLQPMNTEAFF; abundance: NA; d_gene: NA; v_gene: TRBV5-1; j_gene: TRBJ1-1